These T cell receptor beta chains were read from a single sample in a study of T cells in Graves' hyperthyroidism and ophthalmopathy. One entry per CDR3 protein, called by TCRdb with MiXCR from the multiplex PCR reads. The sample has under 250,000 distinct CDR3 sequences; more than 15% are singletons. Sequencing input: blood. All receptors come from a man aged 50 to 59 with Graves' hyperthyroidism. Each CDR3 is given with its conserved first and last residue. Each record gives: clone size, J gene, V gene, D gene, CDR3 protein, CDR3 DNA. A D gene is named only where the DNA matches it firmly. Clone size, where shown, is once, few, many, or a class for clones that have expanded.

many | TRBJ1-3 | TRBV10-3 | NA | CAISDQNRAGNTIYF | TGTGCCATCAGTGACCAGAACAGGGCTGGAAACACCATATATTTT
few | TRBJ1-6 | TRBV20-1 | TRBD1 | CSAAGQNVYNSPLHF | TGCAGTGCTGCGGGACAGAACGTCTATAATTCACCCCTCCACTTT
many | TRBJ2-5 | TRBV27 | NA | CASSFMPQETQYF | TGTGCCAGCAGTTTTATGCCTCAAGAGACCCAGTACTTC
many | TRBJ2-1 | TRBV3-1 | TRBD2 | CASSLGGDYRMGNEQFF | TGTGCCAGCAGCCTAGGCGGGGACTACCGTATGGGGAATGAGCAGTTCTTC
many | TRBJ2-1 | TRBV20-1 | TRBD2 | CSAISGTSGSRPWGNEQFF | TGCAGTGCTATCTCCGGGACTAGCGGGAGCCGACCATGGGGCAATGAGCAGTTCTTC
many | TRBJ2-1 | TRBV19 | TRBD2 | CASSSGTSGNEQFF | TGTGCCAGTAGTTCCGGGACTAGCGGGAATGAGCAGTTCTTC
few | TRBJ2-2 | TRBV5-4 | NA | CASSSGLGELFF | TGTGCCAGCAGCTCGGGACTCGGGGAGCTGTTTTTT
many | TRBJ2-5 | TRBV28 | TRBD1 | CASTESGTGNQETQYF | TGTGCCAGCACCGAAAGCGGGACAGGGAACCAAGAGACCCAGTACTTC
many | TRBJ2-1 | TRBV11-2 | TRBD2 | CASSRLAGPYNEQFF | TGTGCCAGCAGCAGACTAGCGGGACCCTACAATGAGCAGTTCTTC
NA | TRBJ2-7 | TRBV28 | TRBD1 | CASSEGPGQGALEQYF | TGTGCCAGCAGTGAGGGACCGGGACAGGGGGCTCTCGAGCAGTACTTC
few | TRBJ1-1 | TRBV14 | TRBD1 | CASSVRGQGNAEAFF | TGTGCCAGCAGCGTACGTGGACAGGGTAACGCTGAAGCTTTCTTT
many | TRBJ2-1 | TRBV7-6 | TRBD2 | CASSLEGSGSSYNEQFF | TGTGCCAGCAGCTTAGAGGGAAGCGGGAGCTCCTACAATGAGCAGTTCTTC
many | TRBJ1-3 | TRBV28 | NA | CATLDTDSGNTIYF | TGTGCCACCCTCGACACGGACTCTGGAAACACCATATATTTT
few | TRBJ2-1 | TRBV20-1 | TRBD1 | CSANNRDRVFNEQFF | TGCAGTGCTAACAACCGGGACAGGGTGTTCAATGAGCAGTTCTTC
many | TRBJ2-5 | TRBV3-1 | TRBD2 | CASSPYVATSGQETQYF | TGTGCCAGCAGCCCTTACGTGGCCACTAGCGGGCAAGAGACCCAGTACTTC
few | TRBJ1-2 | TRBV24-1 | NA | CATSDPRQPYGYTF | TGTGCCACCAGTGACCCCAGACAGCCCTATGGCTACACCTTC
NA | TRBJ1-1 | TRBV4-1 | TRBD1 | CASSPSPSGGTEAFF | TGCGCCAGCAGCCCGTCCCCCTCAGGGGGTACTGAAGCTTTCTTT
NA | TRBJ2-7 | TRBV30 | NA | CAWSPWDSRYEQYF | TGTGCCTGGAGTCCATGGGACTCCCGCTACGAGCAGTACTTC
NA | TRBJ2-3 | TRBV6-1 | NA | CATTGISDTDTQYF | TGTGCCACCACGGGTATCAGCGACACAGATACGCAGTATTTT
few | TRBJ2-2 | TRBV6-1 | NA | CASSEEGASGELFF | TGTGCCAGCAGTGAAGAAGGAGCATCCGGGGAGCTGTTTTTT
many | TRBJ1-2 | TRBV6-5 | TRBD1 | CASSYRTGGHGYTF | TGTGCCAGCAGTTACAGGACAGGGGGTCATGGCTACACCTTC
many | TRBJ2-5 | TRBV7-3 | NA | CASSLSPWETQYF | TGTGCCAGCAGCTTATCTCCCTGGGAGACCCAGTACTTC
many | TRBJ2-4 | TRBV20-1 | NA | CSADRDTNIQYF | TGCAGTGCTGACCGGGATACAAACATTCAGTACTTC
many | TRBJ2-1 | TRBV28 | NA | CASRDRGNNEQFF | TGTGCCAGCAGAGACCGGGGGAACAATGAGCAGTTCTTC
many | TRBJ1-1 | TRBV28 | NA | CASSPGQKAFF | TGTGCCAGCAGTCCCGGACAGAAAGCTTTCTTT
many | TRBJ2-7 | TRBV12-3/TRBV12-4 | NA | CASSLSSPAEQYF | TGTGCCAGCAGTTTATCGAGCCCTGCCGAGCAGTACTTC